The 5 T cell receptor beta chains below were found in one sample sequenced in a study of tumor and adjacent non-tumor tissue in lung cancer. The template was RNA from unsorted bulk tissue. A modified ARM-PCR protocol with three rounds of nested PCR amplified TCRbeta. TCRdb fed the multiplex PCR reads into MiXCR, producing one record per CDR3 protein. Of 75,000 to 95,000 distinct CDR3 sequences in the sample, over 60% were seen once. Sequencing was performed on lung tumor tissue. These receptors originate from a woman aged 40 to 50 with non-small cell lung cancer.

Turning to this clonotype: The junction departs from the called germline gene at one end, perhaps through a read error. The chain links TRBV11-3 to TRBJ2-1, with 8 bases that match TRBD1. The germline V gene encodes CDR1 SGHNT and CDR2 YENEEA. This CDR3 contains 14 residues. CDR3 in amino acids: CTSSPGQGGSEQFF. The DNA for the CDR3 is TGTACCAGCAGCCCCGGACAGGGTGGCAGTGAGCAGTTCTTC.

With regard to this clonotype: This CDR3 is missing its conserved last phenylalanine or tryptophan, likely due to a read error. The limits of the CDR3 on the DNA are not certain, so only TCRdb's listed CDR3 is given. The rearrangement uses TRBV11-2 and TRBJ2-1; the D call of TRBD1 is as the table states it, not checked on the DNA. The germline V gene encodes CDR1 SGHAT and CDR2 FQNNGV. The CDR3 has 15 amino acids, counting both end residues. The CDR3 loop reads CASSLGWTGYNEQIL.

The chain combines TRBV11-2 with TRBJ1-4; 8 bases match TRBD1. Germline trimming cut 6 bases from V and 6 bases from J; bases unmatched to any gene: 6. Germline V gene lookup returns CDR1 SGHAT and CDR2 FQNNGV. The CDR3 runs to 14 residues. This CDR3 is CASSSGQDYEKLFF. Written as DNA, the CDR3 is TGTGCCAGCAGTTCGGGACAGGACTATGAAAAACTGTTTTTT.

Details on this clonotype: One end of the junction does not line up with germline, which may come from a read error. The CDR3 sequence: CNVSTGVDEQYF. DNA of the CDR3: TGTAACGTATCGACAGGGGTCGACGAGCAGTACTTC. The chain has TRBV29-1 and TRBJ2-7, with TRBD1 matching 8 bases. CDR1 is SQVTM, CDR2 ANQGSEA, per germline. The CDR3 sequence is 12 residues long.

On this clonotype itself: One junction end disagrees with the germline gene, perhaps due to a read error. The chain carries TRBV12-3 or TRBV12-4 and TRBJ1-2; TRBD1 agrees at 8 bases. The CDR3 has 15 residues. CDR3: CASSSRGRGPYDYTF. The CDR3 nucleotides read TGTGCCAGTAGTTCCCGGGGCAGGGGGCCATATGACTACACCTTC.